This passage covers 23 T cell receptor beta chains from one sample sequenced in a study of cytomegalovirus exposure and HLA in healthy donors. PCR amplification relied on 60 Vbeta primers (plus 13 Jbeta primers). Sequenced by immunoSEQ multiplex PCR; TCRdb stores in-frame clones only, minus some. Of about 160,000 clones listed, 70% to 80% are singletons. The sequenced sample consisted of PBMCs. These receptors all stem from a human donor in good health.

This chain joins TRBV7-2 and TRBJ2-1, with a weak D call TRBD1 (6 bases). The V gene lost 2 bases and the J gene lost 2 bases, with 19 bases spanning the gap. CDR3 length: 18 residues. The germline V gene has CDR1 SGHTA and CDR2 FQGNSA. In nucleotides, the CDR3 is TGTGCCAGCAGCTTAAGTCCCAATCCTGGGGGCGCCTACAATGAGCAGTTCTTC. This translates into CASSLSPNPGGAYNEQFF.

This rearrangement joins TRBV27 to TRBJ2-1; D ambiguous. V was clipped by 6 bases and J by 10 bases, with 10 bases between them. CDR1 and CDR2 from the germline V gene are MNHEY and SMNVEV (reference sequence). This CDR3 spans 11 amino acids. CDR3 in amino acids: CASRKALEQFF. In nucleotides, the CDR3 is TGTGCCAGCAGGAAAGCATTGGAGCAGTTCTTC.

This rearrangement joins TRBV6-5 to TRBJ1-3; TRBD1 might be the D (5 bases). The V end was cut by 4 bases, the J end by 3 bases, with 7 bases between. The CDR3 sequence is 13 residues long. Germline loops: CDR1 MNHEY, CDR2 SVGAGI. CDR3 region: CASSWGDGNTIYF. CDR3 sequence (DNA): TGTGCCAGCAGTTGGGGGGATGGAAACACCATATATTTT.

The chain employs TRBV2 and TRBJ2-5; the match to TRBD2 covers 9 bases. V gave up 2 bases and J gave up 4 bases; unmatched junction bases: 5. Germline CDR1 SNHLY, CDR2 FYNNEI. The CDR3 sequence is 15 residues long. The CDR3: CASSEWRGGRETQYF. DNA of the CDR3: TGTGCCAGCAGTGAATGGCGGGGGGGCCGAGAGACCCAGTACTTC.

The chain recombines TRBV5-4 with TRBJ1-2, with D unresolved. Trimming shortened V by 4 bases and J by 0 bases, and 13 bases separated the two germline ends. CDR1 and CDR2 from the germline V gene are SGHNT and YYREEE (reference sequence). There are 15 residues in the CDR3. The CDR3 reads CASSPDLQANYGYTF. CDR3 coding DNA: TGTGCCAGCAGCCCAGACTTACAAGCTAACTATGGCTACACCTTC. The full variable domain, rest sourced from reference TRBV5-4 and TRBJ1-2, is ETGVTQSPTHLIKTRGQQVTLRCSSQSGHNTVSWYQQALGQGPQFIFQYYREEENGRGNFPPRFSGLQFPNYSSELNVNALELDDSALYLCASSPDLQANYGYTFGSGTRLTVV.

The chain uses TRBV10-1 and TRBJ1-2; D is possibly TRBD1 (5 bases). The CDR3 has 16 amino acids. The germline gives CDR1 WNHNN, CDR2 SYGVQD (reference sequence). V was cut by 2 bases and J by 5 bases, with 18 bases left in between. CDR3 bases: TGCGCCAGCAGTGAGAACGGTCAGGGTCGTGGGTATGGCTACACCTTC. This encodes CASSENGQGRGYGYTF.

The chain links TRBV7-7 to TRBJ2-2; 8 positions match TRBD1. The CDR3 is 14 amino acids. Germline lookup yields CDR1 SSHAT and CDR2 FNYEAQ (reference sequence). V shed 5 bases, J shed 5 bases, and the junction held 4 bases outside the gene matches. The CDR3 spells CASSLGQVTGELFF. The DNA for the CDR3 is TGTGCCAGCAGCCTGGGACAGGTGACCGGGGAGCTGTTTTTT. Full variable domain (rest looked up from reference TRBV7-7 and TRBJ2-2): GAGVSQSPRYKVTKRGQDVTLRCDPISSHATLYWYQQALGQGPEFLTYFNYEAQPDKSGLPSDRFSAERPEGSISTLTIQRTEQRDSAMYRCASSLGQVTGELFFGEGSRLTVL.

V gene TRBV30 combines with J gene TRBJ1-5; D is undetermined. Germline loops: CDR1 GTSNPN, CDR2 SVGIG (reference sequence). V dropped 2 bases and J dropped 7 bases, with 15 bases sitting between them. This CDR3 contains 14 residues. The CDR3 DNA sequence: TGTGCCTGGAGTCTAGCGACTTTCGGCCAGCCCCAGCATTTT. Translated, it gives CAWSLATFGQPQHF.

V and J are TRBV2 and TRBJ2-1, with 7 positions matching TRBD1. The CDR3 runs 19 residues. Germline lookup yields CDR1 SNHLY and CDR2 FYNNEI. V shed 5 bases, J shed 0 bases, and the junction held 16 bases outside the gene matches. The CDR3 region is CASSSFDRAKRYSYNEQFF. The CDR3 DNA sequence: TGTGCCAGCAGTTCCTTTGACAGGGCCAAACGTTACTCCTACAATGAGCAGTTCTTC.

This clone was seen a handful of times. The chain uses TRBV4-2 and TRBJ1-6, with a possible D match to TRBD1 (6 bases). The CDR3 runs to 16 residues. V lost 5 bases, J lost 4 bases, and 15 bases lay in between. Germline loops: CDR1 LGHNA, CDR2 YNFKEQ. CDR3 DNA: TGTGCCAGCAGCTACCCCAGGACAGTATATAATTCACCCCTCCACTTT. Residues: CASSYPRTVYNSPLHF.

The genes are TRBV7-2 and TRBJ2-7, with 8 bases that match TRBD2. The CDR3 loop spans 15 amino acids. The germline V gene encodes CDR1 SGHTA and CDR2 FQGNSA. V shed 5 bases, J shed 5 bases, and the junction held 11 bases outside the gene matches. The CDR3 coding sequence is TGTGCCAGCAGCCCAAGAGCGGGAGACACCCACGAGCAGTACTTC. Residues: CASSPRAGDTHEQYF.

In this sample, this clone turned up a few times. The chain combines TRBV5-1 with TRBJ2-2, with 7 bases fitting TRBD2. Trimming removed 0 bases from V and 4 bases from J; junction bases left unmatched: 6. Germline CDR1 SGHRS, CDR2 YFSETQ. CDR3 length: 16 amino acids. The CDR3 reads CASSLAGWGGTGELFF. Written as DNA, the CDR3 is TGCGCCAGCAGCTTGGCCGGTTGGGGGGGCACCGGGGAGCTGTTTTTT.

The V and J genes are TRBV19 and TRBJ2-4, with D tentatively TRBD2 (6 bases). V lost 5 bases and J 0 bases, leaving 17 bases between the germline ends. Germline CDR1 and CDR2: LNHDA and SQIVND (reference sequence). This CDR3 has 17 residues. The CDR3 here is CASSDPGLSEAKNIQYF. The CDR3 nucleotides are TGTGCCAGTAGTGACCCGGGACTTTCTGAAGCCAAAAACATTCAGTACTTC. Based on the CDR3 plus reference TRBV19 and TRBJ2-4, the full variable domain is DGGITQSPKYLFRKEGQNVTLSCEQNLNHDAMYWYRQDPGQGLRLIYYSQIVNDFQKGDIAEGYSVSREKKESFPLTVTSAQKNPTAFYLCASSDPGLSEAKNIQYFGAGTRLSVL.

This clone was seen only a few times. The chain employs TRBV4-2 and TRBJ1-1; D is unclear. Per the germline V gene, CDR1 is LGHNA and CDR2 is YNFKEQ. There are 15 residues in the CDR3. Trimming removed 0 bases from V and 0 bases from J, with 8 bases in between. Written as DNA, the CDR3 is TGTGCCAGCAGCCAAGAGGCGGGTATGAACACTGAAGCTTTCTTT. Translating gives CASSQEAGMNTEAFF.

This clone has just a few counts. The chain is built from TRBV5-1 and TRBJ2-5, with TRBD2 matching 8 bases. This CDR3 spans 16 amino acids. Germline V gene lookup returns CDR1 SGHRS and CDR2 YFSETQ. Unmatched junction bases numbered 15, after V lost 6 bases and J lost 5 bases. This CDR3 is CASIREGAGGWETQYF. The CDR3 DNA reads TGCGCCAGCATCCGGGAAGGCGCGGGGGGATGGGAGACCCAGTACTTC.

The J gene is TRBJ2-1, the V gene TRBV7-6, with 8 bases aligning to TRBD2. This CDR3 contains 16 residues. The germline gives CDR1 SGHVS, CDR2 FNYEAQ. V was pared by 1 base and J by 4 bases, with 6 bases of the junction left unmatched. CDR3 in amino acids: CASSLVLAGGYNEQFF. CDR3 sequence (DNA): TGTGCCAGCAGCTTAGTCCTGGCGGGAGGTTACAATGAGCAGTTCTTC. The full variable domain, completed using reference TRBV7-6 and TRBJ2-1, is GAGVSQSPRYKVTKRGQDVALRCDPISGHVSLYWYRQALGQGPEFLTYFNYEAQQDKSGLPNDRFSAERPEGSISTLTIQRTEQRDSAMYRCASSLVLAGGYNEQFFGPGTRLTVL.

This rearrangement joins TRBV30 to TRBJ1-1; D uncertain. CDR1 is GTSNPN and CDR2 is SVGIG in the germline V gene (reference sequence). This CDR3 comprises 12 residues. With 1 base removed from V and 6 bases from J, the gap between germline ends came to 9 bases. In DNA, the CDR3 is TGTGCCTGGAGTGAGAGCGGTCCTGAAGCTTTCTTT. This encodes CAWSESGPEAFF.

The chain uses TRBV6-5 and TRBJ1-1; no clear D gene. The CDR3 is 13 amino acids. V was cut by 6 bases and J by 9 bases, with 17 bases left in between. The germline V gene encodes CDR1 MNHEY and CDR2 SVGAGI. CDR3 amino acids: CASSPPARGQAFF. Here the CDR3 DNA reads TGTGCCAGCAGCCCCCCCGCCCGCGGTCAAGCTTTCTTT.

This clone occurred a few times. The J gene is TRBJ2-2, the V gene TRBV5-1; TRBD1 might be the D (5 bases). V shed 4 bases and J shed 6 bases, with 13 bases lying between them. CDR1 and CDR2 from the germline V gene are SGHRS and YFSETQ. This CDR3 has 14 amino acids. The CDR3 sequence is CASSQAQVPGELFF. CDR3 nucleotides: TGCGCCAGCAGCCAAGCACAGGTCCCCGGGGAGCTGTTTTTT.

V gene TRBV5-4 combines with J gene TRBJ2-5; 8 positions agree with TRBD1. J gave up 5 bases and V 5 bases, and 11 bases lay outside the gene matches. CDR1 SGHNT and CDR2 YYREEE come from the germline V gene (reference sequence). The CDR3 extends over 15 amino acids. The CDR3 nucleotides are TGTGCCAGCAGACGGACGGGACAGGCCGGGGAGACCCAGTACTTC. Protein: CASRRTGQAGETQYF.

The DNA for the CDR3 is TGTGCCAGCAGCTGGGGGTTAACTAGCGCCGGGGAGCTGTTTTTT. Its protein is CASSWGLTSAGELFF. This sequence joins TRBV5-8 and TRBJ2-2, with 7 bases identical to TRBD2. V lost 3 bases and J lost 6; bases outside the gene matches: 8. The germline V gene has CDR1 SGHTS and CDR2 YDEGEE. This CDR3 has 15 amino acids.

This clone was detected only a few times. The V gene is TRBV7-2, the J gene TRBJ1-1; D gene ambiguous. Germline V lookup: CDR1 SGHTA, CDR2 FQGNSA. The V gene lost 1 base and the J gene lost 0 bases, with 18 bases spanning the gap. The CDR3 length is 18 residues. Written as DNA, the CDR3 is TGTGCCAGCAGCTTAGGTGGTTTTCAAGCAAGAATGAACACTGAAGCTTTCTTT. Translation gives CASSLGGFQARMNTEAFF.

V and J are TRBV4-3 and TRBJ1-2; D is perhaps TRBD1 (6 bases). V lost 0 bases and J lost 7, with 15 bases in between. This CDR3 is built from 15 residues. CDR1 LGHNA and CDR2 YSLEER come from the germline V gene. CDR3 bases: TGCGCCAGCAGCCAAGAAAATTGGGGGCTTGGTGGCTACACCTTC. Translating it yields CASSQENWGLGGYTF.